This T cell receptor (beta chain) was retrieved from a study of blood T cell repertoires in COVID-19. Across the whole study: COVID-19 samples, acute and convalescent, were from the United States, Italy and Spain. PBMCs, B-cell-depleted T cells, or T cells were the source of the cDNA or gDNA that made up the material.

Trimming took 5 bases from V and 3 from J, leaving 10 bases between them. The germline CDR1 and CDR2 sequences are SGHNT and YENEEA. CDR3 length: 13 amino acids. In this sample, this clone turned up a few times. Original processing methods: Estimation of nucleated cell counts was performed using reference gene primer amplification. The table came from immunoSEQ multiplex PCR; TCRdb's copy has only in-frame clones and leaves some out. Clone size and V and J calls were adopted from that table, with D and trimming inferred from the DNA. In the table there are 130,000 to 150,000 clones, roughly 88% of which are singletons.

The chain couples TRBV11-3 to TRBJ1-1; D not resolved. The receptor was isolated from a man in his fifties or sixties with active or convalescent COVID-19. Input material: peripheral blood. The CDR3 region has the DNA TGTGCCAGCAGCCCGGCCGGAGACACTGAAGCTTTCTTT. Amino acids: CASSPAGDTEAFF.